This TCR beta chain was recovered during a study of vaccination and CD4 T cells after COVID-19. In the study overall: Overlapping spike peptides of SARS-CoV-2, HCoV-NL63, HCoV-OC43 and HCoV-229E were used, and cells were stimulated with them. General study findings and limits: Apart from involving relatively few convalescent patients, the work omitted early post-infection timepoints.

With regard to this clonotype: Its target is not known.

CDR1 and CDR2 (germline): DFQATT, SNEGSKA (reference sequence). This CDR3 is 14 amino acids long. The treatment denotes: roughly ten-day PBMC culture with coronavirus spike peptide pools or control peptides (ViraFEST assay). CD4+ T cells that came from the unexposed donor were collected before the COVID-19 pandemic (2011-2018). Cultured CD4+ T cells had their DNA profiled by the Oncomine TCR Beta short-read assay. MiXCR, applied by TCRdb to the PCR reads, yields one record per CDR3 protein. Among 7,000 to 8,500 distinct CDR3 sequences, roughly 53% were seen once, and the ten largest hold under 15%. The sequencing sample was made of CD4+ T cells from blood, cultured in vitro. The TCR originated in a human donor in good health. This sequence joins TRBV20-1 and TRBJ1-6; maybe TRBD1 (6 bases). The CDR3 region is CSQLRTAYNSPLHF. Here the CDR3 DNA reads TGCAGCCAGTTGAGGACAGCTTATAATTCACCCCTCCACTTT.